In its sample, the clone carrying this T cell receptor beta chain was seen a few times. The antigen is unknown. The same CDR3 is also encoded by other DNA sequences in this sample. This specimen comes from a study of fetal regulatory T cell absence and autoimmunity. Regarding the study as a whole: Pancreas TCRs were oligoclonally enriched versus cord blood, some clones over 95-fold. Pancreas and cord blood did not differ much in TRB family usage. Antigen-driven pancreatic autoimmunity before birth in IPEX was inferred from oligoclonal enrichment.

The table came from immunoSEQ multiplex PCR; TCRdb's copy has only in-frame clones and leaves some out. The repertoire has more than 85,000 clones, about three quarters of them found once; the top ten carry 1.5% to 2%. Specimen: pancreas tissue. The clonotype comes from a male donor with IPEX syndrome.

DNA for the CDR3: TGCGCCAGCAGCTTGACAGGCGAGCAGTACTTC. Encoded protein: CASSLTGEQYF. The rearrangement links TRBV5-1 to TRBJ2-7; possible D gene TRBD1, 5 bases. Trimming cost V 1 base and J 6 bases, with 5 bases left between them. The CDR3 is 11 amino acids. The V gene's germline CDR1 is SGHRS and CDR2 YFSETQ.